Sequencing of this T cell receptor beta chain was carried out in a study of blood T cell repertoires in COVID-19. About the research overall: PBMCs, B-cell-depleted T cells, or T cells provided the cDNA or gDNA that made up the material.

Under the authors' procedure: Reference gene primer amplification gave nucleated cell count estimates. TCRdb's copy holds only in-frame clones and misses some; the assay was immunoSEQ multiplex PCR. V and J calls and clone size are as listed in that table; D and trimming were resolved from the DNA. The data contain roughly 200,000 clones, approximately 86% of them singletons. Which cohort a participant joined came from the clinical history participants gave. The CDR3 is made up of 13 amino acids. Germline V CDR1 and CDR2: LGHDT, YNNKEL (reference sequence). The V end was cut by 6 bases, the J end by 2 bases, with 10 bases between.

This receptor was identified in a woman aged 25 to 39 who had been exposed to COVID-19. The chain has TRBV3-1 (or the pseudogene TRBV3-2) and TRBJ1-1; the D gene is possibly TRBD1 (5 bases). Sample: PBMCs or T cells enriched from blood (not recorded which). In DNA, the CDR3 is TGTGCCAGCAGTTATAGGGGAAACACTGAAGCTTTCTTT. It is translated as CASSYRGNTEAFF.